A single sample is the source of the 2 T cell receptor beta chains below, sequenced in a study of T cells in Graves' hyperthyroidism and ophthalmopathy. TCR beta CDR3 regions were amplified from RNA transcripts. The study used the HTBI primer set for a first-round RT-PCR of the TCR CDR3. TCRdb reanalysed the multiplex PCR reads using MiXCR and keeps one entry per CDR3 protein. In the table there are 380,000 or so distinct CDR3 sequences, approximately 15% of which are singletons. Sequenced: blood. The receptors originated from a woman aged 25 to 39 with Graves' hyperthyroidism.

This clonotype was counted ten times or more. This chain uses TRBV28 with TRBJ1-5; TRBD1 aligns across 8 bases. This CDR3 is 17 amino acids long. The J segment lost 9 bases and the V segment lost 1 base, leaving 14 bases of the junction unmatched. The germline V gene has CDR1 MDHEN and CDR2 SYDVKM. CDR3 sequence: CASSLFSTGVGGRPQHF. Here the CDR3 DNA reads TGTGCCAGCAGTTTATTCTCGACAGGGGTCGGGGGCAGGCCCCAGCATTTT.

This clonotype showed up just a few times. The V call is TRBV29-1, the J call TRBJ1-1; a possible D gene is TRBD1 (6 bases). V was shortened by 6 bases and J by 7 bases, with 15 bases between the two germline ends. Germline V gene sequence: CDR1 SQVTM, CDR2 ANQGSEA. This CDR3 comprises 12 residues. CDR3: CSVRLGGLEAFF. Here the CDR3 DNA reads TGCAGCGTCCGTCTCGGGGGCCTTGAAGCTTTCTTT.